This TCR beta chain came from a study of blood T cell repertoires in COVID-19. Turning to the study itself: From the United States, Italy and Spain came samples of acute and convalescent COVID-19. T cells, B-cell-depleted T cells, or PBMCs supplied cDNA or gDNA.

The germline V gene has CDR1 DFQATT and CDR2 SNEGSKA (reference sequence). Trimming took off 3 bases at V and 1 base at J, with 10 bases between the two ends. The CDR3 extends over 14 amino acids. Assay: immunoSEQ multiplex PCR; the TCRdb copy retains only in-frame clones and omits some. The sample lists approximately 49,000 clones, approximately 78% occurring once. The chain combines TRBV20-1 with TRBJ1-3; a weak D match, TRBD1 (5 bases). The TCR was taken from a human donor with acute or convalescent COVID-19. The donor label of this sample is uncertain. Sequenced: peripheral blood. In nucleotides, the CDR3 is TGCAGTGCTAGTTGGGGGGGTTCTGGAAACACCATATATTTT. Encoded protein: CSASWGGSGNTIYF.